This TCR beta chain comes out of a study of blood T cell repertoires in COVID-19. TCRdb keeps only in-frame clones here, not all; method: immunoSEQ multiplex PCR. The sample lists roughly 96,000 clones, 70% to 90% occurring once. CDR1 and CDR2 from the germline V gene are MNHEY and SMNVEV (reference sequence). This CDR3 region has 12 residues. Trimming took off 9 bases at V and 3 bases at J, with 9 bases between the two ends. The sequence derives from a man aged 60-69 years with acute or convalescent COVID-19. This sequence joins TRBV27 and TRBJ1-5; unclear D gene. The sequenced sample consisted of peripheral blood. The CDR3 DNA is TGTGCCAGTCTACAGACCAATCAGCCCCAGCATTTT. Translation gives CASLQTNQPQHF.